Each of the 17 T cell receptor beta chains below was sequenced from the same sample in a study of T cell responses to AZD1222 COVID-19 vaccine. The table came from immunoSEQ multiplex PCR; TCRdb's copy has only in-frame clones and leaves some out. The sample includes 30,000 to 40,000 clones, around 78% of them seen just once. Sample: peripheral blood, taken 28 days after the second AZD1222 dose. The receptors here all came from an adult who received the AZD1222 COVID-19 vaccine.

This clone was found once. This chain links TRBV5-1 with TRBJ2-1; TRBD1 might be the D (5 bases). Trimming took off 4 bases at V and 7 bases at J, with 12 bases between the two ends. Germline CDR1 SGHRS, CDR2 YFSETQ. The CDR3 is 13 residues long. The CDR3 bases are TGCGCCAGCAGCCCACAGGTGGCGAATGAGCAGTTCTTC. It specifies CASSPQVANEQFF.

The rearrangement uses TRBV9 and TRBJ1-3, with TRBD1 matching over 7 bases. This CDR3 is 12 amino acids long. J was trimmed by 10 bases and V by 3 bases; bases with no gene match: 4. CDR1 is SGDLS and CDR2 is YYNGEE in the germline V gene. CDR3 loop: CASSETGSTIYF. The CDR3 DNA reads TGTGCCAGCAGCGAGACAGGGTCGACCATATATTTT. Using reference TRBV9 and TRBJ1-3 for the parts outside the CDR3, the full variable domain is DSGVTQTPKHLITATGQRVTLRCSPRSGDLSVYWYQQSLDQGLQFLIQYYNGEERAKGNILERFSAQQFPDLHSELNLSSLELGDSALYFCASSETGSTIYFGEGSWLTVV.

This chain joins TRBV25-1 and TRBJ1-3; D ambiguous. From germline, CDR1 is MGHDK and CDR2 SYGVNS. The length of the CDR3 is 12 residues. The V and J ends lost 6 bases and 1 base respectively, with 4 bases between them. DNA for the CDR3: TGTGCCAGCAGCCTGTCTGGAAACACCATATATTTT. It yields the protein CASSLSGNTIYF.

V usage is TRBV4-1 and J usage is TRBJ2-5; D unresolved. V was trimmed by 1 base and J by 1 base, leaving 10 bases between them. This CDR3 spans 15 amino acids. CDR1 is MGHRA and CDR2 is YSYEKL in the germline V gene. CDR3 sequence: CASSQGATFQETQYF. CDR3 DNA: TGCGCCAGCAGCCAAGGTGCAACCTTCCAAGAGACCCAGTACTTC.

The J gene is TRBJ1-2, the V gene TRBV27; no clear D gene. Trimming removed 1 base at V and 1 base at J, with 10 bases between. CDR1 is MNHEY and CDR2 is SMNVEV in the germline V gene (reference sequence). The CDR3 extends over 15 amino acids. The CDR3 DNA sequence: TGTGCCAGCAGTTTATTCCCTCTTTTTAACTATGGCTACACCTTC. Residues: CASSLFPLFNYGYTF.

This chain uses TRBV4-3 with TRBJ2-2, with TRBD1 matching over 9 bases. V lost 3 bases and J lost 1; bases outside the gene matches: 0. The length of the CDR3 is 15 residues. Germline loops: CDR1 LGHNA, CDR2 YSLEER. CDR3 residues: CASSQTGGNTGELFF. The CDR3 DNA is TGCGCCAGCAGCCAGACAGGGGGGAACACCGGGGAGCTGTTTTTT.

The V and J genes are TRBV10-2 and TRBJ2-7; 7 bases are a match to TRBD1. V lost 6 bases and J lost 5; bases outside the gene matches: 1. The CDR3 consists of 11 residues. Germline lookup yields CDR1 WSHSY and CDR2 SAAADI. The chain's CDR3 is CASRTGDEQYF. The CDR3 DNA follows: TGCGCCAGCAGAACAGGGGACGAGCAGTACTTC.

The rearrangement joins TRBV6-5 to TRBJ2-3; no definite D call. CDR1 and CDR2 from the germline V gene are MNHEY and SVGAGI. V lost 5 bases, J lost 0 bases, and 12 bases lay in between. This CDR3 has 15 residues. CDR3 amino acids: CASSQQGQSTDTQYF. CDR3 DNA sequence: TGTGCCAGCAGTCAACAAGGGCAGAGCACAGATACGCAGTATTTT.

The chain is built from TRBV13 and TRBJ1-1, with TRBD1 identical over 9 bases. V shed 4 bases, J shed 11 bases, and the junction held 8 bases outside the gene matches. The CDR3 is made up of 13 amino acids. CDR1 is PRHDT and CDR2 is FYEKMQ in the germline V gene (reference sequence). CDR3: CASSSPDRGRAFF. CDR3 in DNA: TGTGCCAGCAGCTCCCCGGACAGGGGCAGGGCTTTCTTT.

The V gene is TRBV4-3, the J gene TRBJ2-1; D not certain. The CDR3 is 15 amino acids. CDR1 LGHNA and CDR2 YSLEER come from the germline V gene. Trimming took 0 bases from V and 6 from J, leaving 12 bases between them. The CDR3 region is CASSQERGTLNEQFF. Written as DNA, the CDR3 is TGCGCCAGCAGCCAAGAGAGAGGCACGCTCAATGAGCAGTTCTTC.

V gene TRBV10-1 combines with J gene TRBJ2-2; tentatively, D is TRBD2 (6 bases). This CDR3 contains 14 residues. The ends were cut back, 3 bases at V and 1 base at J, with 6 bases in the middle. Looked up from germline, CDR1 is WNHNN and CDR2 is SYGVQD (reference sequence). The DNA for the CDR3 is TGCGCCAGCAGTGAAGCGGGGAACACCGGGGAGCTGTTTTTT. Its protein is CASSEAGNTGELFF.

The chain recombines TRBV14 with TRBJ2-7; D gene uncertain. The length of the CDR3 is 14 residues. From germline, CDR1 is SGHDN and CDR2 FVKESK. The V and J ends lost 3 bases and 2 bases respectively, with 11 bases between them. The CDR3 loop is CASSQRHPPYEQYV. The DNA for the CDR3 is TGTGCCAGCAGCCAGAGGCATCCCCCCTACGAGCAGTACGTC.

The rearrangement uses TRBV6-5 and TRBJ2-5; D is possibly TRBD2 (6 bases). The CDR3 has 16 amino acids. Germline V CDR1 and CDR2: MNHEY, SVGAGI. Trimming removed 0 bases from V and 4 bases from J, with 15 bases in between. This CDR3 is CASSYSRGWGGETQYF. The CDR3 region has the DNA TGTGCCAGCAGTTACTCCCGGGGGTGGGGCGGAGAGACCCAGTACTTC.

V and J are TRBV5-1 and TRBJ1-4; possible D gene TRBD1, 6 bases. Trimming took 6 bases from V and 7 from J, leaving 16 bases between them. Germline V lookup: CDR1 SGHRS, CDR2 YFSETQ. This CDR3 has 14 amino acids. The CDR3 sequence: CASIVGGGREKLFF. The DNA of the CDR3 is TGCGCCAGCATTGTGGGGGGCGGGCGTGAAAAACTGTTTTTT.

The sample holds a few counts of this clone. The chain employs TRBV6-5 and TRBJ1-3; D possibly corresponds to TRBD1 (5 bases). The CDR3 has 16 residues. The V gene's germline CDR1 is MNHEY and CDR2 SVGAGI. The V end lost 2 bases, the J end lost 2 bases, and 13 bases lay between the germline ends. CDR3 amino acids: CASSYRGIGTGNTIYF. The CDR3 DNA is TGTGCCAGCAGTTACCGGGGGATAGGAACTGGAAACACCATATATTTT.

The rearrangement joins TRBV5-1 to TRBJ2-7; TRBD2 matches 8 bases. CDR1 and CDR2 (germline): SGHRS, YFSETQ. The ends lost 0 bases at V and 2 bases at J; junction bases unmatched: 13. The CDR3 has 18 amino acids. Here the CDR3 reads CASSLAGGRSGGTYEQYF. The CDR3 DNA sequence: TGCGCCAGCAGCTTGGCGGGAGGGAGAAGCGGGGGCACCTACGAGCAGTACTTC.

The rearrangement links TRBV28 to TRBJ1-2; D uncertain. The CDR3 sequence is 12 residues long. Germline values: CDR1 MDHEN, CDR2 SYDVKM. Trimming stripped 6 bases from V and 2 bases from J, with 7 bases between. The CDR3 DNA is TGTGCCAGCAGGGACGCAAACTATGGCTACACCTTC. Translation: CASRDANYGYTF.